This is a list of T cell receptor beta chains from one sample in a study of vaccination and CD4 T cells after COVID-19. These receptors have no identified antigens. MiXCR, applied by TCRdb to the PCR reads, yields one record per CDR3 protein. The data hold 12,000 or so distinct CDR3 sequences, with 50% to 60% observed a single time. Sequencing was carried out using CD4+ T cells from blood, cultured in vitro. Every receptor here comes from a human donor who had recovered from COVID-19. Both conserved end residues are part of each CDR3. Each record gives: clone size, D gene, V gene, J gene, CDR3 protein, CDR3 DNA. The D gene is left open where the match is weak. Size values are once, few and many counts, or a class for expanded clones, and some rows have none.

>NA|NA|TRBV2|TRBJ1-5
CASSDRGVGQPQHF
TGTGCCAGCAGTGACAGGGGAGTAGGTCAGCCCCAGCATTTT
>NA|TRBD2|TRBV6-1|TRBJ2-5
CASSNPGGQETQYF
TGTGCCAGCAGTAACCCGGGGGGGCAAGAGACCCAGTACTTC
>NA|TRBD1|TRBV12-3/TRBV12-4|TRBJ2-3
CASSKNTGGTDTQYF
TGTGCCAGCAGCAAGAATACAGGGGGCACAGATACGCAGTATTTT
>NA|NA|TRBV20-1|TRBJ1-2
CSARQPTGIAGYGYTF
TGCAGTGCTAGACAGCCCACAGGGATTGCAGGCTATGGCTACACCTTC
>few|TRBD2|TRBV2|TRBJ2-5
CASSEIVAGGLGQYF
TGTGCCAGCAGTGAAATCGTAGCGGGGGGGCTCGGCCAGTACTTC
>few|TRBD1|TRBV12-3/TRBV12-4|TRBJ1-6
CASTVDRGRSPLHF
TGTGCCAGCACCGTAGACAGGGGGCGGTCACCCCTCCACTTT
>NA|NA|TRBV20-1|TRBJ1-5
CSAKGTNNQPQHF
TGCAGTGCTAAGGGAACGAACAATCAGCCCCAGCATTTT
>few|TRBD1|TRBV10-3|TRBJ1-1
CATRPTQQGVEAFF
TGTGCCACACGACCCACTCAGCAGGGGGTCGAAGCTTTCTTT
>NA|TRBD1|TRBV2|TRBJ1-6
CASNRDRGNSPLHF
TGTGCCAGTAACAGGGACAGGGGAAATTCACCCCTCCACTTT
>NA|TRBD1|TRBV6-5|TRBJ2-3
CASSWGQGMNTQYF
TGTGCCAGCAGTTGGGGACAGGGTATGAATACGCAGTATTTT
>few|NA|TRBV20-1|TRBJ1-5
CSATPSDRSNQPQHF
TGCAGTGCTACGCCGTCGGACAGAAGCAATCAGCCCCAGCATTTT